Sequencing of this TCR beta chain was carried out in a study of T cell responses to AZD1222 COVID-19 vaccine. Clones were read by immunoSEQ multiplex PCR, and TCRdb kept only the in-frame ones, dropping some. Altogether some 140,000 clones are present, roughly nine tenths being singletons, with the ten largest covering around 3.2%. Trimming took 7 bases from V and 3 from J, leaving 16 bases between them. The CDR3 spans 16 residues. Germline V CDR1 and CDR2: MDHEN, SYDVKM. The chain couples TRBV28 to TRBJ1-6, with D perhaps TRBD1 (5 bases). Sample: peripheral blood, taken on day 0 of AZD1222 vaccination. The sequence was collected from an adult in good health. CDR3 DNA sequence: TGTGCCAGCAACCCATCAGGGTCGAGCTATAATTCACCCCTCCACTTT. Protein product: CASNPSGSSYNSPLHF.